These 26 T cell receptor beta chains were sequenced from one sample in a study of human T cells and chemical hapten exposure. MiXCR, run by TCRdb on the RACE reads, gives a single entry per CDR3 protein. This sample yields around 95,000 distinct CDR3 sequences, of which 11% are seen a single time; 3.1% belongs to the top ten. Time point in this sample: pre-sensitization, week 0. Treatment: therapeutic diphenylcyclopropenone sensitization with weekly scalp DPC. The source was whole blood, collected in connection with sensitization to the hapten diphenylcyclopropenone (DPC). These receptors were obtained from an older woman with alopecia areata. Some clones in this sample may be carry-over from other donors' samples.

This clonotype was seen repeatedly, ten times or more. V usage is TRBV9 and J usage is TRBJ2-1; D might be TRBD1 (6 bases). This CDR3 contains 14 residues. Germline V lookup: CDR1 SGDLS, CDR2 YYNGEE. The V end lost 0 bases, the J end lost 5 bases, and 9 bases lay between the germline ends. The CDR3 here is CASSVEAGDNEQFF. The CDR3 bases are TGTGCCAGCAGCGTAGAAGCAGGGGACAATGAGCAGTTCTTC.

This clonotype was observed a handful of times. The gene calls are TRBV30 and TRBJ2-4; a possible D gene is TRBD1 (5 bases). The germline V gene has CDR1 GTSNPN and CDR2 SVGIG (reference sequence). This CDR3 region has 15 residues. The V end lost 0 bases, the J end lost 6 bases, and 15 bases lay between the germline ends. The CDR3 region is CAWSVTGRVGNIQYF. The CDR3 DNA reads as TGTGCCTGGAGTGTAACAGGCCGCGTTGGAAACATTCAGTACTTC.

In this sample, this clonotype turned up many times. V gene TRBV6-4 combines with J gene TRBJ2-2; 7 nucleotides line up with TRBD2. With V trimmed by 6 bases and J by 0 bases, 7 bases remained unmatched. This CDR3 region has 16 residues. Looked up from germline, CDR1 is MRHNA and CDR2 is SNTAGT. The CDR3 DNA sequence: TGTGCCAGCAGCCCCATGGGGGGGACGAACACCGGGGAGCTGTTTTTT. Encoded protein: CASSPMGGTNTGELFF.

This clonotype was observed at least ten times. Its ends do not fully match the called genes, so a read error is possible. The V and J genes are TRBV19 and TRBJ1-5; possibly TRBD1 for D (5 bases). The CDR3 has 16 amino acids. CDR1 is LNHDA and CDR2 is SQIVND in the germline V gene (reference sequence). The CDR3 DNA reads TGTGCCAGTAGTATAGTTAGAACAGGCCGCAATCAGCCCCAGCTTTTT. As protein: CASSIVRTGRNQPQLF.

This clonotype was detected many times. The chain is built from TRBV2 and TRBJ2-1; D remains ambiguous. The CDR3 contains 11 residues. Trimming cost V 10 bases and J 0 bases, with 4 bases left between them. From germline, CDR1 is SNHLY and CDR2 FYNNEI. CDR3 region: CATRSYNEQFF. The DNA for the CDR3 is TGTGCCACCCGCTCCTACAATGAGCAGTTCTTC.

In its sample, this clonotype was seen a few times. This sequence joins TRBV12-3 or TRBV12-4 and TRBJ2-7, with 8 bases that match TRBD2. V trimming: 5 bases; J trimming: 6 bases; junction bases outside the gene matches: 9. The length of the CDR3 is 14 residues. This chain's CDR3 is CASSVSGTSAEQYF. In nucleotides, the CDR3 is TGTGCCAGCAGTGTCTCCGGGACTAGTGCCGAGCAGTACTTC.

This rearrangement joins TRBV3-1 to TRBJ2-3, with D unclear. The CDR3 runs to 13 residues. Trimming left V 2 bases short and J 2 bases short, with 5 bases between. CDR1 is LGHDT, CDR2 YNNKEL, per germline (reference sequence). The CDR3 region is CASSQWNTDTQYF. In DNA, the CDR3 is TGTGCCAGCAGCCAATGGAACACAGATACGCAGTATTTT.

At least ten counts were recorded for this clonotype. The V gene is TRBV5-1, the J gene TRBJ2-7; the D is unclear. The CDR3 is 14 residues long. V was pared by 1 base and J by 2 bases, with 10 bases between. Germline V gives CDR1 SGHRS, CDR2 YFSETQ. CDR3 sequence reads: CASSLSGIAYEQYF. DNA for the CDR3: TGCGCCAGCAGCTTGTCTGGCATAGCCTACGAGCAGTACTTC.

This clonotype was seen many times. The chain is built from TRBV19 and TRBJ2-7; D remains unclear. The CDR3 is 14 residues long. Germline V gene lookup returns CDR1 LNHDA and CDR2 SQIVND (reference sequence). V lost 4 bases to trimming and J lost 5 bases, with 15 bases between them. The CDR3 DNA reads TGTGCCAGTAGTAGAGGCGGTATACCCCACGAGCAGTACTTC. Its protein product is CASSRGGIPHEQYF.

This clonotype has at least ten counts. CDR3 sequence: CASSRTDTYEQYF. The CDR3 bases are TGTGCCAGCAGCCGGACAGATACCTACGAGCAGTACTTC. The chain is built from TRBV2 and TRBJ2-7; D may be TRBD1 (6 bases). The CDR3 loop spans 13 amino acids. V lost 6 bases to trimming and J lost 2 bases, with 11 bases between them. From germline, CDR1 is SNHLY and CDR2 FYNNEI. Full variable domain (missing parts from reference TRBV2 and TRBJ2-7): EPEVTQTPSHQVTQMGQEVILRCVPISNHLYFYWYRQILGQKVEFLVSFYNNEISEKSEIFDDQFSVERPDGSNFTLKIRSTKLEDSAMYFCASSRTDTYEQYFGPGTRLTVT.

This clonotype was seen more than once but under ten times. The chain uses TRBV5-5 and TRBJ2-5; D might be TRBD1 (6 bases). V dropped 4 bases and J dropped 5 bases, with 24 bases sitting between them. This CDR3 region has 17 residues. From germline, CDR1 is SGHKS and CDR2 YYEKEE (reference sequence). The CDR3 DNA sequence: TGTGCCAGCAGCCTAGGACAGACCTCGCCTAGGGGGGAGACCCAGTACTTC. This codes for CASSLGQTSPRGETQYF.

This clonotype was counted a few times. The rearrangement uses TRBV14 and TRBJ1-4; 7 bases are a match to TRBD1. The CDR3 contains 15 residues. Trimming took 4 bases from V and 8 from J; bases not matched to a gene: 10. The germline V gene has CDR1 SGHDN and CDR2 FVKESK. The CDR3 DNA sequence: TGTGCCAGCAGCCCCCGACAGGCACAGGGGGAAAAACTGTTTTTT. Residues: CASSPRQAQGEKLFF.

This clonotype has ten or more counts. This chain uses TRBV7-9 with TRBJ2-7, with a possible D match to TRBD1 (6 bases). Germline V CDR1 and CDR2: SEHNR, FQNEAQ (reference sequence). The CDR3 totals 16 residues. Trimming stripped 4 bases from V and 0 bases from J, with 16 bases between. The CDR3: CASSSQGRGLSYEQYF. DNA for the CDR3: TGTGCCAGCAGCTCTCAGGGCAGGGGCCTCTCCTACGAGCAGTACTTC.

This chain connects TRBV12-3 or TRBV12-4 to TRBJ1-2, with unresolved D. The ends were cut back, 7 bases at V and 3 bases at J, with 9 bases in the middle. This CDR3 is built from 12 residues. CDR3 coding DNA: TGTGCCAGCACTGGACGGTACTATGGCTACACCTTC. The encoded protein is CASTGRYYGYTF.

This clonotype was picked up many times. The rearrangement joins TRBV7-3 to TRBJ1-1; D is undetermined. Germline CDR1 is SGHTA and CDR2 is FQGTGA. The CDR3 has 13 residues. Trimming removed 4 bases from V and 0 bases from J, with 6 bases in between. The CDR3 spells CASSSHMNTEAFF. CDR3 DNA sequence: TGTGCCAGCAGCTCTCACATGAACACTGAAGCTTTCTTT.

With respect to this clonotype: A much larger clone differs by one base, so this may be a read error. V and J are TRBV6-2 or TRBV6-3 and TRBJ2-1; a possible D gene is TRBD2 (5 bases). This CDR3 has 15 amino acids. Germline values: CDR1 MNHEY, CDR2 SVGEGT. The CDR3 spells CANSYWSRGYNEQFF. As DNA, the CDR3 is TGTGCCAACAGTTACTGGTCCCGGGGTTACAATGAGCAGTTCTTC.

The V gene is TRBV24-1, the J gene TRBJ2-3; TRBD2 matches 7 bases. The CDR3 contains 15 residues. Germline V gene sequence: CDR1 KGHDR, CDR2 SFDVKD. J lost 1 base, V lost 4 bases, and 4 bases had no gene match. In DNA form, the CDR3 reads TGTGCCACCAGTGAGGGAGGGGTAGGCACAGATACGCAGTATTTT. This codes for CATSEGGVGTDTQYF.

V and J are TRBV29-1 and TRBJ2-6; TRBD1 agrees at 10 bases. The length of the CDR3 is 15 residues. Germline V gene lookup returns CDR1 SQVTM and CDR2 ANQGSEA. The CDR3 nucleotides read TGCCCGATCGACAGGGGGCCCTCTGGGGCCAACGTCCTGACTTTC. Translating gives CPIDRGPSGANVLTF.

This clonotype has ten or more counts. DNA for the CDR3: TGTGCCAGCTCACCACTGAGGTCGGGGAGCCGCAATGAGCAGTTCTTC. This codes for CASSPLRSGSRNEQFF. The V and J genes are TRBV18 and TRBJ2-1; possibly TRBD2 for D (5 bases). V gave up 1 base and J gave up 6 bases, with 16 bases separating them. Germline V gene data show CDR1 as KGHSH and CDR2 as LQKENI. The CDR3 is 16 amino acids.

The chain links TRBV7-9 to TRBJ1-1; D call uncertain. The CDR3 totals 11 residues. V dropped 2 bases and J dropped 8 bases, with 6 bases sitting between them. Germline values: CDR1 SEHNR, CDR2 FQNEAQ (reference sequence). CDR3 protein: CASSLLKEAFF. For the CDR3, the DNA is TGTGCCAGCAGCTTACTGAAGGAAGCTTTCTTT.

The table lists this clonotype with many counts. V usage is TRBV7-9 and J usage is TRBJ1-2; D is unclear. The V and J ends lost 1 base and 5 bases respectively, with 8 bases between them. The CDR3 spans 13 residues. Germline CDR1 is SEHNR and CDR2 is FQNEAQ (reference sequence). The DNA for the CDR3 is TGTGCCAGCAGCTTAGGCCAGGAATATGGCTACACCTTC. Its protein product is CASSLGQEYGYTF. The complete variable domain, with remaining parts taken from reference TRBV7-9 and TRBJ1-2, reads DTGVSQNPRHKITKRGQNVTFRCDPISEHNRLYWYRQTLGQGPEFLTYFQNEAQLEKSRLLSDRFSAERPKGSFSTLEIQRTEQGDSAMYLCASSLGQEYGYTFGSGTRLTVV.

Ten or more counts support this clonotype. The V and J genes are TRBV3-1 and TRBJ2-1; D call uncertain. Trimming took off 0 bases at V and 7 bases at J, with 19 bases between the two ends. The germline gives CDR1 LGHDT, CDR2 YNNKEL (reference sequence). This CDR3 spans 17 amino acids. This CDR3 is CASSQDLSLNRYNEQFF. The CDR3 bases are TGTGCCAGCAGCCAAGATTTGTCACTGAATCGTTATAATGAGCAGTTCTTC.

This clonotype was recorded at least ten times. The junction departs from germline at one end; a sequencing error may be responsible. This chain links TRBV6-5 with TRBJ1-2, with a weak D call TRBD1 (5 bases). Germline values: CDR1 MNHEY, CDR2 SVGAGI. This CDR3 contains 14 residues. This CDR3 is CASTYRGSFYGYTF. As DNA, the CDR3 is TGTGCCAGCACTTACCGGGGCTCCTTTTATGGCTACACCTTC.

This clonotype was observed at least ten times. This chain uses TRBV20-1 with TRBJ2-3; 8 bases map to TRBD2. V trimming: 6 bases; J trimming: 2 bases; junction bases outside the gene matches: 16. Germline V lookup: CDR1 DFQATT, CDR2 SNEGSKA (reference sequence). The CDR3 runs to 17 residues. The CDR3 sequence is CSAPRRVAGYVTDTQYF. In DNA form, the CDR3 reads TGCAGTGCCCCCAGGAGGGTAGCGGGGTATGTCACAGATACGCAGTATTTT.

This clonotype was counted between two and nine times. The rearrangement links TRBV6-5 to TRBJ1-2; 7 positions match TRBD1. Trimming cost V 3 bases and J 8 bases; bases outside gene matches: 9. CDR3 length: 14 amino acids. Per germline, CDR1 MNHEY and CDR2 SVGAGI. The CDR3 region is CASSYQGQTDGYTF. For the CDR3, the DNA is TGTGCCAGCAGTTATCAGGGACAGACGGACGGCTACACCTTC.

The chain links TRBV5-1 to TRBJ2-4, with a tentative D call TRBD1 (6 bases). Between the trimmed V and J ends, which lost 3 bases and 8 bases, there was a span of 15 bases. CDR1 is SGHRS, CDR2 YFSETQ, per germline. CDR3 length equals 14 residues. The CDR3 coding sequence is TGCGCCAGCAGCTCGGACAGTCGTCGGGACATTCAGTACTTC. This codes for CASSSDSRRDIQYF. The entire variable domain, with the rest obtained from reference TRBV5-1 and TRBJ2-4, is as follows: KAGVTQTPRYLIKTRGQQVTLSCSPISGHRSVSWYQQTPGQGLQFLFEYFSETQRNKGNFPGRFSGRQFSNSRSEMNVSTLELGDSALYLCASSSDSRRDIQYFGAGTRLSVL.